The sample holds one count of the clone carrying this T cell receptor (beta chain). A read error may account for a junction end that differs from germline. Original processing methods: The assay estimated nucleated cells by amplifying reference gene primers. TCRdb's copy holds only in-frame clones and misses some; the assay was immunoSEQ multiplex PCR. The D gene and trimming were derived from the DNA, and the V and J assignments and clone size from that table. The sample has just under 350,000 clones, around 91% seen once. The data stem from a study of blood T cell repertoires in COVID-19. Turning to the study itself: There were acute and convalescent COVID-19 samples, and they came from the United States, Italy and Spain. Sources were T cells, B-cell-depleted T cells, or PBMCs; the material itself was cDNA or gDNA.

The CDR3 contains 11 residues. Germline V CDR1 and CDR2: MNHEY, SVGEGT. Sequencing used peripheral blood. This clonotype was obtained from a woman younger than 35 who had recovered from COVID-19. The V and J genes are TRBV6-2 or TRBV6-3 and TRBJ2-5; D is possibly TRBD2 (5 bases). The CDR3: CASSPGSSLHF. In DNA form, the CDR3 reads TGTGCCAGCAGTCCGGGATCCTCACTGCACTTC.